This TCR beta chain was captured in a study of CD8 T cells in ankylosing spondylitis. A note on this clonotype: Its specificity is not known.

MiXCR was run by TCRdb on the 5' RACE reads, yielding one entry per CDR3 protein. The sample yields fewer than 450,000 distinct CDR3 sequences, roughly 15% seen once. This CDR3 has 16 residues. CDR1 and CDR2 from the germline V gene are SGDLS and YYNGEE. V dropped 4 bases and J dropped 4 bases, with 20 bases sitting between them. Findings and caveats of the study: Blood of patients with ankylosing spondylitis appeared to be characterized by a TCR beta motif of several highly homologous variants.

The genes are TRBV9 and TRBJ1-1, with D maybe TRBD1 (5 bases). This clonotype originated in a male donor with ankylosing spondylitis. The sample consisted of blood, either unsorted or a sorted T cell fraction (not recorded which). The CDR3 reads CASSRMGTGVLTEAFF. CDR3 DNA: TGTGCCAGCAGCCGTATGGGGACGGGAGTGCTCACTGAAGCTTTCTTT.